The 13 T cell receptor beta chains below all came from one sample that was sequenced in a study of blood T cell repertoires in COVID-19. Method: immunoSEQ multiplex PCR; TCRdb's copy keeps in-frame clones and lacks some. Of 300,000 or so clones listed, 87% were seen once; the top ten hold roughly 1%. Material: PBMCs or T cells enriched from blood (not recorded which). These TCRs come from a woman in her 30s who had recovered from COVID-19.

The chain employs TRBV28 and TRBJ1-6, with 7 positions matching TRBD1. Germline CDR1 and CDR2: MDHEN and SYDVKM. Losses at the gene ends were 2 bases for V and 7 bases for J; bases not matched to a gene: 5. The CDR3 covers 15 residues. This chain's CDR3 is CASSLGQAKNSPLHF. The CDR3 bases are TGTGCCAGCAGTTTAGGACAGGCGAAGAATTCACCCCTCCACTTT.

The V gene is TRBV7-9, the J gene TRBJ2-5, with a possible D match to TRBD1 (8 bases). Trimming shortened V by 4 bases and J by 3 bases, and 18 bases separated the two germline ends. This CDR3 has 16 amino acids. Looked up from germline, CDR1 is SEHNR and CDR2 is FQNEAQ (reference sequence). CDR3 nucleotides: TGTGCCAGCAGCTACAGGGGGAGGGGGCTAAAAGAGACCCAGTACTTC. Amino acid sequence: CASSYRGRGLKETQYF.

V and J are TRBV4-2 and TRBJ1-5; the match to TRBD1 covers 7 bases. This CDR3 is 16 amino acids long. With 5 bases clipped from V and 4 bases from J, the junction kept 11 bases outside the gene matches. Germline V lookup: CDR1 LGHNA, CDR2 YNFKEQ. Here the CDR3 DNA reads TGTGCCAGCAGCTCTTCTACTTCGACAGGGAATCAGCCCCAGCATTTT. Protein product: CASSSSTSTGNQPQHF.

V gene TRBV7-9 combines with J gene TRBJ2-1; weak D call: TRBD2 (5 bases). CDR1 and CDR2 from the germline V gene are SEHNR and FQNEAQ (reference sequence). The V end lost 5 bases, the J end lost 5 bases, and 10 bases lay between the germline ends. This CDR3 is built from 13 residues. CDR3 sequence reads: CASSGEIHNEQFF. In DNA form, the CDR3 reads TGTGCCAGCAGCGGGGAGATCCACAATGAGCAGTTCTTC. The whole variable domain, filled in from reference TRBV7-9 and TRBJ2-1, reads DTGVSQNPRHKITKRGQNVTFRCDPISEHNRLYWYRQTLGQGPEFLTYFQNEAQLEKSRLLSDRFSAERPKGSFSTLEIQRTEQGDSAMYLCASSGEIHNEQFFGPGTRLTVL.

The chain links TRBV13 to TRBJ1-2; D uncertain. V was pared by 2 bases and J by 8 bases, with 12 bases between. Germline V CDR1 and CDR2: PRHDT, FYEKMQ (reference sequence). This CDR3 region has 13 residues. CDR3 sequence: CASSLSPPGGYTF. For the CDR3, the DNA is TGTGCCAGCAGCTTATCTCCCCCGGGGGGCTACACCTTC.

V usage is TRBV7-2 and J usage is TRBJ1-4; 7 positions agree with TRBD1. V lost 5 bases, J lost 6 bases, and 9 bases stayed unmatched. Germline values: CDR1 SGHTA, CDR2 FQGNSA. CDR3 size: 15 residues. Written as DNA, the CDR3 is TGTGCCAGCAGCCCCCAGACAGGGCCCGATGAAAAACTGTTTTTT. This codes for CASSPQTGPDEKLFF.

This chain uses TRBV5-1 with TRBJ1-2; no reliable D call. CDR3 length equals 15 residues. V was shortened by 2 bases and J by 0 bases, with 11 bases between the two germline ends. Per germline, CDR1 SGHRS and CDR2 YFSETQ. The DNA for the CDR3 is TGCGCCAGCAGCTTAGAGGCTATAACTAACTATGGCTACACCTTC. It specifies CASSLEAITNYGYTF.

The V and J genes are TRBV30 and TRBJ1-6; tentatively, D is TRBD1 (6 bases). Germline V gene data show CDR1 as GTSNPN and CDR2 as SVGIG (reference sequence). The CDR3 is made up of 15 amino acids. The germline V and J ends were trimmed by 4 bases and 10 bases, with 20 bases remaining between them. In nucleotides, the CDR3 is TGTGCCTGGACTACCCCAGCGGGGGCCGCCTCACCCCTCCACTTT. Protein sequence: CAWTTPAGAASPLHF.

The chain joins TRBV27 to TRBJ1-1; D is ambiguous. Per the germline V gene, CDR1 is MNHEY and CDR2 is SMNVEV (reference sequence). The V end was cut by 5 bases, the J end by 4 bases, with 14 bases between. This CDR3 region has 14 residues. CDR3 loop: CASSPGGGSTEAFF. DNA for the CDR3: TGTGCCAGCAGTCCCGGTGGAGGGAGCACTGAAGCTTTCTTT.

This clone is a singleton in its sample. The chain uses TRBV7-9 and TRBJ1-2; D is possibly TRBD1 (5 bases). The CDR3 length is 16 residues. V was clipped by 5 bases and J by 0 bases, with 16 bases between them. Germline V CDR1 and CDR2: SEHNR, FQNEAQ (reference sequence). In nucleotides, the CDR3 is TGTGCCAGCAGCCATGCTACGGGGGGGACTAACTATGGCTACACCTTC. Translation: CASSHATGGTNYGYTF.

This chain uses TRBV11-2 with TRBJ1-3; D is undetermined. CDR1 SGHAT and CDR2 FQNNGV come from the germline V gene. Trimming left V 2 bases short and J 2 bases short, with 13 bases between. CDR3 length equals 16 residues. The CDR3 sequence: CASSLYLSLTGNTIYF. The CDR3, as DNA: TGTGCCAGCAGCTTATATCTCAGTTTAACTGGAAACACCATATATTTT.

This clone was seen once. The genes are TRBV7-6 and TRBJ2-5; tentatively, D is TRBD2 (5 bases). The length of the CDR3 is 15 residues. V lost 4 bases and J 1 base, leaving 13 bases between the germline ends. CDR1 SGHVS and CDR2 FNYEAQ come from the germline V gene. This CDR3 is CASSYGGQTQETQYF. As DNA, the CDR3 is TGTGCCAGCAGCTACGGCGGGCAGACCCAAGAGACCCAGTACTTC.

The chain links TRBV30 to TRBJ1-6; 9 bases agree with TRBD1. V was clipped by 4 bases and J by 5 bases; unmatched bases: 9. CDR3 size: 16 residues. CDR1 GTSNPN and CDR2 SVGIG come from the germline V gene (reference sequence). DNA of the CDR3: TGTGCCTGGAAAACACTACAGGGGGCGAATAATTCACCCCTCCACTTT. This translates into CAWKTLQGANNSPLHF. The full variable domain, its missing parts supplied by reference TRBV30 and TRBJ1-6, is SQTIHQWPATLVQPVGSPLSLECTVEGTSNPNLYWYRQAAGRGLQLLFYSVGIGQISSEVPQNLSASRPQDRQFILSSKKLLLSDSGFYLCAWKTLQGANNSPLHFGNGTRLTVT.